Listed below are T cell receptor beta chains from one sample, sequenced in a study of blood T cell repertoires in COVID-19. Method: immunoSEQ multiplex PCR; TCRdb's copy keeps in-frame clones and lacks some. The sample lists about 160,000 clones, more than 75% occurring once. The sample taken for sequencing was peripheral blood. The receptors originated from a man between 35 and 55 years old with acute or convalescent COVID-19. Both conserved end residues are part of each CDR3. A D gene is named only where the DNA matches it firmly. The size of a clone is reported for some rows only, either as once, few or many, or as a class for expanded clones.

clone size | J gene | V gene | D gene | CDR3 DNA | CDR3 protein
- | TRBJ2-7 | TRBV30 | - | TGTGCCTGGAGCGACTCGCGCTACGAGCAGTACTTC | CAWSDSRYEQYF
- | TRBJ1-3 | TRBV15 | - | TGTGCCACCAGCAAACGGACAGCCTCTGGAAACACCATATATTTT | CATSKRTASGNTIYF
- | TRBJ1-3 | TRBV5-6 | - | TGTGCCAGCAGCTTTGACCGGGTCCAGGGAAACACCATATATTTT | CASSFDRVQGNTIYF
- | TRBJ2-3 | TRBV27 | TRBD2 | TGTGCCAGCAAACGGACTAGCGGGGCTAGCACAGATACGCAGTATTTT | CASKRTSGASTDTQYF
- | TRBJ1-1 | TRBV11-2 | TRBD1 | TGTGCCAGCAGCTGGGCGACAGGGGGGCTTGAAGCTTTCTTT | CASSWATGGLEAFF
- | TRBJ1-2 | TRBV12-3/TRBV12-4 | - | TGTGCCAGCAGTTTCGGACAAGGAGGCTACACCTTC | CASSFGQGGYTF
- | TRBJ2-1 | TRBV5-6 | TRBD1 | TGTGCCAGCAGCTTTGGCCCGGGACAGAGAGATAATGAGCAGTTCTTC | CASSFGPGQRDNEQFF
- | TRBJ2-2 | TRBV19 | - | TGTGCCAGTAGTATAGCAGGGCGATCGAACACCGGGGAGCTGTTTTTT | CASSIAGRSNTGELFF
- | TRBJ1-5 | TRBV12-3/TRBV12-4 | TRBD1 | TGTGCCAGCAGTTGGGACAGGAATCAGCCCCAGCATTTT | CASSWDRNQPQHF
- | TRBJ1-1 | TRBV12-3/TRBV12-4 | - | TGTGCCAGCAGTCCTGACTGGACAGAAGCTTTCTTT | CASSPDWTEAFF
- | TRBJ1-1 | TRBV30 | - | TGTGCCTGGAACAGGAACACTGAAGCTTTCTTT | CAWNRNTEAFF
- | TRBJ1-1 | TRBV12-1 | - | TGTGCCAGCAGCTTACCTAGCGGGGCCTTCAACACTGAAGCTTTCTTT | CASSLPSGAFNTEAFF
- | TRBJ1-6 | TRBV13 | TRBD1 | TGTGCCAGCAGCTTGCCAGGGGGCGCCCATGGAAATTCACCCCTCCACTTT | CASSLPGGAHGNSPLHF
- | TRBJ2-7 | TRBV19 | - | TGTGCCAGTAGTAAAGGGGGGGCGGCGAGCTCCTACGAGCAGTACTTC | CASSKGGAASSYEQYF
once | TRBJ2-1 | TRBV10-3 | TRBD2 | TGTGCCATCAGTGAGTCAGCAGCGGGGTTGTACAATGAGCAGTTCTTC | CAISESAAGLYNEQFF
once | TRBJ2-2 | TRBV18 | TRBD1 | TGTGCCAGCTCACAAAGACAGGGGACAGGGCGATGGAACACCGGGGAGCTGTTTTTT | CASSQRQGTGRWNTGELFF
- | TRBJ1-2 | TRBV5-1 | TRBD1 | TGCGCCAGCAGCCCTGGACAGGGAGTTGGGTATGGCTACACCTTC | CASSPGQGVGYGYTF
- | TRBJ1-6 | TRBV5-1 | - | TGCGCCAGCAGCTTGGCCGCGGGAACTGGGTCACCCCTCCACTTT | CASSLAAGTGSPLHF
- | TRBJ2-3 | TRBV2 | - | TGTGCCAGCACCCCAAATAGTAACACAGATACGCAGTATTTT | CASTPNSNTDTQYF
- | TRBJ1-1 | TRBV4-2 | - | TGTGCCAGCAGCCAAACAGGGTTGTACACTGAAGCTTTCTTT | CASSQTGLYTEAFF
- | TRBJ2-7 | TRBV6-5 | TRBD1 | TGTGCCAGCAGCCGACAGGGCTACGAGCAGTACTTC | CASSRQGYEQYF
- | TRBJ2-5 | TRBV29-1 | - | TGCAGCGTTGGAGGAGGGGGCGGCGAGACCCAGTACTTC | CSVGGGGGETQYF
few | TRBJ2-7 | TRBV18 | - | TGTGCCAGCTCACCACCTTTTCCTCGCTCCTACGAGCAGTACTTC | CASSPPFPRSYEQYF
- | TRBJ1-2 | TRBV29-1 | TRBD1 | TGCAGCGTTGAGCGAACAGGGGTGGGATCTGATGGCTACACCTTC | CSVERTGVGSDGYTF
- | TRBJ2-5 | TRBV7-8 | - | TGTGCCAGCAGCTTAGTGGCAGGGGAGGAGACCCAGTACTTC | CASSLVAGEETQYF
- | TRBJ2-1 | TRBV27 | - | TGTGCCAGCAGTAATTACCAGGGATTGAATGAGCAGTTCTTC | CASSNYQGLNEQFF
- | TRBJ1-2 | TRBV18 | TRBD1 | TGTGCCAGCGCCAATCAGGGGGACTATGGCTACACCTTC | CASANQGDYGYTF
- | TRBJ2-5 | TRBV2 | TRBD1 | TGTGCCAGCAGTGGGGACAGCCAAGAGACCCAGTACTTC | CASSGDSQETQYF
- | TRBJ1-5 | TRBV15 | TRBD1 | TGTGCCACCAGCAGAGATGGGACAGGAAATCAGCCCCAGCATTTT | CATSRDGTGNQPQHF
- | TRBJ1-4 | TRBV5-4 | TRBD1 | TGTGCCAGCAGCCTGAGACAGGGAGAAAAGGAAAAACTGTTTTTT | CASSLRQGEKEKLFF
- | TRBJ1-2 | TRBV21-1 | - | TGTGCCAGTTCAGGGGGCGAGATCTATGGCTACACCTTC | CASSGGEIYGYTF
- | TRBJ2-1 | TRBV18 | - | TGTGCCAGCTCACCACCGGGCCCCTCCTACAATGAGCAGTTCTTC | CASSPPGPSYNEQFF
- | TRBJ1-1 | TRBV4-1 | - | TGCGCCAGCACCCCGGGGGGAAAGGGTTCTGAGGCTTTCTTT | CASTPGGKGSEAFF
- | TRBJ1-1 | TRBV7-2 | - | TGTGCCAGCAAAGTCGGGGTGAACACTGAAGCTTTCTTT | CASKVGVNTEAFF
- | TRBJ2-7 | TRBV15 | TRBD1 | TGTGCCACCAGCGCAAATTCAGGGACAGTTCGCTACGAGCAGTACTTC | CATSANSGTVRYEQYF
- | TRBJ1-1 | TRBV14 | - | TGTGCCAGCAGCCAAGGGGGCGGGGGAGCTTTCTTT | CASSQGGGGAFF
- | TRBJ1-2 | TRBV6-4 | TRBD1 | TGTGCCAGCAGTGACCCAAACAGGGGGGAGGATGGCTACACCTTC | CASSDPNRGEDGYTF
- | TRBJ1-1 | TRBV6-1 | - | TGTGCCAGCAGTGACGGACTGTTGAACACTGAAGCTTTCTTT | CASSDGLLNTEAFF
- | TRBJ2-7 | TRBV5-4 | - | TGTGCCAGCAGCTCCCGGGGAGGAGACTACGAGCAGTACTTC | CASSSRGGDYEQYF
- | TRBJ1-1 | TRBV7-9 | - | TGTGCCAGCAGCTTAGCGTCGGTGTGGGAAGCTTTCTTT | CASSLASVWEAFF
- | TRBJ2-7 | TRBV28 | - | TGTGCCAGCAGTTTCGCAGGGGCCTACGAGCAGTACTTC | CASSFAGAYEQYF
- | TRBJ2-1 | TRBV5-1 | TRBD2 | TGCGCCAGCAGCCCCGGGACTAGCGGGGGGAATGAGCAGTTCTTC | CASSPGTSGGNEQFF
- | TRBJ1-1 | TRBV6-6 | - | TGTGCCAGCAGTTACAGAGCGGGGCTTGACACTGAAGCTTTCTTT | CASSYRAGLDTEAFF
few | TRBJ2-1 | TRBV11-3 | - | TGTGCCAGCAGCTTACAGTCTGGCCTCTCAGGCAATGAGCAGTTCTTC | CASSLQSGLSGNEQFF
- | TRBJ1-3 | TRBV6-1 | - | TGTGCCAGCAGTGAGGACAGTAACCGGTTCTCTGGAAACACCATATATTTT | CASSEDSNRFSGNTIYF
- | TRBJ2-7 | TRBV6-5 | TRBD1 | TGTGCCAGCAGTTACAGACCTGGACAGGGTATCAGCGAGCAGTACTTC | CASSYRPGQGISEQYF